The 27 T cell receptor beta chains given below trace back to one sample, sequenced in a study of blood T cell repertoires in COVID-19. Method: immunoSEQ multiplex PCR; TCRdb's copy keeps in-frame clones and lacks some. Of about 410,000 clones in the sample, roughly 90% were seen once. The sequencing sample was made of peripheral blood. These receptors were obtained from a middle-aged woman with COVID-19, enrolled during active disease.

This clone was seen more than once but under ten times. The chain couples TRBV5-1 to TRBJ1-1; D is possibly TRBD1 (5 bases). The CDR3 runs 15 residues. V was clipped by 3 bases and J by 0 bases, with 12 bases between them. Germline CDR1 SGHRS, CDR2 YFSETQ. CDR3 in amino acids: CASSWGEVLNTEAFF. The CDR3 DNA is TGCGCCAGCAGCTGGGGGGAAGTACTGAACACTGAAGCTTTCTTT.

The chain combines TRBV15 with TRBJ1-2; D unclear. The V end lost 1 base, the J end lost 8 bases, and 8 bases lay between the germline ends. Germline V lookup: CDR1 LNHNV, CDR2 YYDKDF (reference sequence). This CDR3 contains 12 residues. The CDR3 sequence is CATSRGGDGYTF. For the CDR3, the DNA is TGTGCCACCAGCAGAGGAGGCGACGGCTACACCTTC. Filled out from reference TRBV15 and TRBJ1-2, the complete variable domain reads DAMVIQNPRYQVTQFGKPVTLSCSQTLNHNVMYWYQQKSSQAPKLLFHYYDKDFNNEADTPDNFQSRRPNTSFCFLDIRSPGLGDTAMYLCATSRGGDGYTFGSGTRLTVV.

Written as DNA, the CDR3 is TGTGCCAGCAGTTTAATGGCGGGGGGTTACACAGATACGCAGTATTTT. This encodes CASSLMAGGYTDTQYF. The chain joins TRBV27 to TRBJ2-3, with 8 nucleotides matching TRBD2. This CDR3 spans 16 amino acids. V shed 2 bases and J 2 bases; nucleotides not matched to a gene: 6. Germline values: CDR1 MNHEY, CDR2 SMNVEV (reference sequence).

The chain recombines TRBV7-9 with TRBJ1-2; D perhaps matches TRBD1 (5 bases). V lost 5 bases to trimming and J lost 0 bases, with 7 bases between them. Germline values: CDR1 SEHNR, CDR2 FQNEAQ (reference sequence). The CDR3 has 13 amino acids. CDR3 nucleotides: TGTGCCAGCAGCCCGGGGGCTAACTATGGCTACACCTTC. It codes for CASSPGANYGYTF. Full variable domain (missing parts from reference TRBV7-9 and TRBJ1-2): DTGVSQNPRHKITKRGQNVTFRCDPISEHNRLYWYRQTLGQGPEFLTYFQNEAQLEKSRLLSDRFSAERPKGSFSTLEIQRTEQGDSAMYLCASSPGANYGYTFGSGTRLTVV.

V gene TRBV5-1 combines with J gene TRBJ1-3, with TRBD1 matching 9 bases. CDR1 is SGHRS and CDR2 is YFSETQ in the germline V gene. This CDR3 comprises 17 residues. Trimming at V came to 2 bases and at J to 0 bases, leaving 6 bases not matched to a gene. The CDR3 DNA reads TGCGCCAGCAGCTTCAATCCGGGACAGGGCTCTGGAAACACCATATATTTT. Translated, it gives CASSFNPGQGSGNTIYF. Full variable domain (remainder filled in from reference TRBV5-1 and TRBJ1-3): KAGVTQTPRYLIKTRGQQVTLSCSPISGHRSVSWYQQTPGQGLQFLFEYFSETQRNKGNFPGRFSGRQFSNSRSEMNVSTLELGDSALYLCASSFNPGQGSGNTIYFGEGSWLTVV.

This chain joins TRBV28 and TRBJ1-2; D ambiguous. The CDR3 loop spans 13 amino acids. V was clipped by 1 base and J by 5 bases, with 8 bases between them. Germline CDR1 and CDR2: MDHEN and SYDVKM. Here the CDR3 reads CASSLLGPYGYTF. As DNA, the CDR3 is TGTGCCAGCAGTTTATTGGGCCCGTATGGCTACACCTTC.

This clone was seen more than once but under ten times. The same CDR3 is also encoded by other DNA sequences in this sample. The J gene is TRBJ1-1, the V gene TRBV7-2; TRBD1 agrees at 8 bases. Germline CDR1 is SGHTA and CDR2 is FQGNSA. Unmatched junction bases numbered 7, after V lost 2 bases and J lost 8 bases. This CDR3 is 14 amino acids long. CDR3 DNA sequence: TGTGCCAGCAGCTTAAATTCAGGGGGCGTAGAAGCTTTCTTT. Its protein product is CASSLNSGGVEAFF. Drawing the rest from reference TRBV7-2 and TRBJ1-1, the complete variable domain is GAGVSQSPSNKVTEKGKDVELRCDPISGHTALYWYRQSLGQGLEFLIYFQGNSAPDKSGLPSDRFSAERTGGSVSTLTIQRTQQEDSAVYLCASSLNSGGVEAFFGQGTRLTVV.

The J gene is TRBJ2-3, the V gene TRBV6-2 or TRBV6-3; 8 nucleotides match TRBD2. Germline CDR1 and CDR2: MNHEY and SVGEGT. V lost 6 bases and J lost 4; bases outside the gene matches: 9. The length of the CDR3 is 15 residues. CDR3 nucleotide sequence: TGTGCCAGCAGCAAGCCGGGACTAGGGTCAGATACGCAGTATTTT. It yields the protein CASSKPGLGSDTQYF.

The chain is built from TRBV14 and TRBJ1-3; tentatively, D is TRBD1 (5 bases). V was cut by 1 base and J by 7 bases, with 11 bases left in between. Germline V gives CDR1 SGHDN, CDR2 FVKESK. The CDR3 runs to 14 residues. The CDR3 DNA sequence: TGTGCCAGCAGCCAAGTAGGAGGGGTCAACACCATATATTTT. Translating gives CASSQVGGVNTIYF.

This chain uses TRBV19 with TRBJ1-1; tentatively, D is TRBD1 (5 bases). V was pared by 6 bases and J by 3 bases, with 8 bases between. The CDR3 loop spans 12 amino acids. Germline V lookup: CDR1 LNHDA, CDR2 SQIVND (reference sequence). The CDR3 DNA sequence: TGTGCCAGTAGCCAGGGTTACACTGAAGCTTTCTTT. This codes for CASSQGYTEAFF.

V usage is TRBV19 and J usage is TRBJ1-5; D is undetermined. With 10 bases removed from V and 7 bases from J, the gap between germline ends came to 23 bases. Germline V gives CDR1 LNHDA, CDR2 SQIVND (reference sequence). The CDR3 loop spans 15 amino acids. The CDR3 is CATHAGTKSGQPQHF. The CDR3, as DNA: TGTGCCACCCATGCGGGCACGAAAAGCGGCCAGCCCCAGCATTTT.

This clone appeared once. The rearrangement joins TRBV6-5 to TRBJ2-3, with a possible D match to TRBD2 (6 bases). Germline CDR1 MNHEY, CDR2 SVGAGI. The CDR3 covers 15 residues. The V and J ends lost 6 bases and 0 bases respectively, with 13 bases between them. CDR3 sequence reads: CASRLLGGSTDTQYF. The CDR3, as DNA: TGTGCCAGCAGGCTCTTGGGGGGTAGCACAGATACGCAGTATTTT.

V gene TRBV12-3 or TRBV12-4 combines with J gene TRBJ1-1, with D perhaps matching TRBD1 (5 bases). V was shortened by 3 bases and J by 7 bases, with 12 bases between the two germline ends. The CDR3 contains 13 residues. CDR3 amino acids: CASSFVREGEAFF. In DNA, the CDR3 is TGTGCCAGCAGTTTCGTCAGGGAGGGTGAAGCTTTCTTT.

The genes are TRBV5-6 and TRBJ1-2; 7 bases match TRBD1. After removal of 4 bases from V and 9 bases from J, the junction contained 15 bases not matched to a gene. The CDR3 consists of 15 residues. CDR1 is SGHDT, CDR2 YYEEEE, per germline. CDR3 nucleotides: TGTGCCAGCAGCCTGGGACAGATTACCCTCAGGAGCTACACCTTC. Translating gives CASSLGQITLRSYTF.

This chain links TRBV19 with TRBJ2-2; 12 bases agree with TRBD2. V lost 5 bases and J lost 4; bases outside the gene matches: 2. CDR1 LNHDA and CDR2 SQIVND come from the germline V gene (reference sequence). CDR3 length: 15 amino acids. The CDR3 DNA reads as TGTGCCAGTAGTCCTAGCGGGAGGGGCACCGGGGAGCTGTTTTTT. Amino acids: CASSPSGRGTGELFF.

This sequence joins TRBV7-9 and TRBJ1-5; TRBD1 is a possible D gene (5 bases). CDR1 is SEHNR and CDR2 is FQNEAQ in the germline V gene (reference sequence). The CDR3 extends over 18 amino acids. The germline V and J ends were trimmed by 5 bases and 6 bases, with 26 bases remaining between them. The CDR3 coding sequence is TGTGCCAGCAGCCTCCCACTCCGGGCGGGGGTGCAAGGTCAGCCCCAGCATTTT. It is translated as CASSLPLRAGVQGQPQHF.

The sample holds one count of this clone. V is TRBV30 and J is TRBJ1-2; 7 nucleotides agree with TRBD1. J was trimmed by 8 bases and V by 1 base; bases with no gene match: 4. Germline V gene lookup returns CDR1 GTSNPN and CDR2 SVGIG (reference sequence). The CDR3 has 12 amino acids. CDR3 in DNA: TGTGCCTGGAGTGGACAGGGTTGGGGCTACACCTTC. The encoded protein is CAWSGQGWGYTF.

The rearrangement links TRBV28 to TRBJ1-4; D gene unclear. The CDR3 has 15 residues. Trimming shortened V by 3 bases and J by 2 bases, and 10 bases separated the two germline ends. Germline CDR1 is MDHEN and CDR2 is SYDVKM. This chain's CDR3 is CASSFGVSTNEKLFF. The CDR3 DNA is TGTGCCAGCAGTTTCGGGGTCTCGACTAATGAAAAACTGTTTTTT. The variable domain in full, with the rest retrieved from reference TRBV28 and TRBJ1-4, is DVKVTQSSRYLVKRTGEKVFLECVQDMDHENMFWYRQDPGLGLRLIYFSYDVKMKEKGDIPEGYSVSREKKERFSLILESASTNQTSMYLCASSFGVSTNEKLFFGSGTQLSVL.

The CDR3 loop reads CASSLAPLVVASVGPDTQYF. In nucleotides, the CDR3 is TGTGCCAGCAGCTTAGCCCCGTTGGTGGTGGCTAGCGTGGGCCCAGATACGCAGTATTTT. V gene TRBV7-6 combines with J gene TRBJ2-3; possibly TRBD2 for D (6 bases). Trimming shortened V by 0 bases and J by 4 bases, and 26 bases separated the two germline ends. CDR1 and CDR2 from the germline V gene are SGHVS and FNYEAQ. This CDR3 is built from 20 residues.

The chain carries TRBV6-5 and TRBJ1-1; 7 positions agree with TRBD1. J lost 1 base, V lost 0 bases, and 5 bases had no gene match. Per the germline V gene, CDR1 is MNHEY and CDR2 is SVGAGI. The CDR3 contains 16 residues. For the CDR3, the DNA is TGTGCCAGCAGTTACTCGGACAGGCCACGGAACACTGAAGCTTTCTTT. The encoded protein is CASSYSDRPRNTEAFF.

The chain couples TRBV6-2 or TRBV6-3 to TRBJ2-7; maybe TRBD2 (5 bases). This CDR3 region has 14 residues. Germline V gene sequence: CDR1 MNHEY, CDR2 SVGEGT. With 0 bases removed from V and 2 bases from J, the gap between germline ends came to 8 bases. For the CDR3, the DNA is TGTGCCAGCAGTTACTCGGCGGAGGCCTACGAGCAGTACTTC. It codes for CASSYSAEAYEQYF.

The V call is TRBV27, the J call TRBJ1-5; a possible D gene is TRBD1 (5 bases). The V and J ends lost 9 bases and 7 bases respectively, with 16 bases between them. The germline CDR1 and CDR2 sequences are MNHEY and SMNVEV (reference sequence). CDR3 size: 13 residues. The CDR3 is CASSPGWRQPQHF. CDR3 coding DNA: TGTGCCAGTAGCCCAGGGTGGCGGCAGCCCCAGCATTTT.

The genes are TRBV6-5 and TRBJ1-1; the D gene is possibly TRBD1 (6 bases). CDR3 length: 13 residues. Trimming cost V 5 bases and J 11 bases, with 18 bases left between them. Germline V gene sequence: CDR1 MNHEY, CDR2 SVGAGI. This chain's CDR3 is CASSRLGARGAFF. The DNA of the CDR3 is TGTGCCAGCAGTAGACTGGGGGCCCGAGGGGCTTTCTTT.

The rearrangement uses TRBV5-4 and TRBJ1-2; TRBD1 aligns across 8 bases. The V and J ends lost 4 bases and 4 bases, in that order; junction bases with no gene match: 9. There are 15 residues in the CDR3. The germline V gene has CDR1 SGHNT and CDR2 YYREEE (reference sequence). The CDR3 DNA reads TGTGCCAGCAGCCCACCCATCGGACAGGGCTATGGCTACACCTTC. It specifies CASSPPIGQGYGYTF.

The V gene is TRBV11-2, the J gene TRBJ1-3, with 7 bases matching TRBD1. The CDR3 totals 15 residues. Germline V gene sequence: CDR1 SGHAT, CDR2 FQNNGV. The V gene end was trimmed by 3 bases and the J gene end by 4 bases; junction bases not matched to a gene: 6. DNA for the CDR3: TGTGCCAGCAGCTTGCTGACAGGGTCGGGAAACACCATATATTTT. This gives the protein CASSLLTGSGNTIYF.

The CDR3 DNA reads as TGTGCCAGCAGCTTAACGGGGGGCGGCAACTATGGCTACACCTTC. Its protein product is CASSLTGGGNYGYTF. The rearrangement uses TRBV11-2 and TRBJ1-2; TRBD1 might be the D (6 bases). V lost 2 bases to trimming and J lost 2 bases, with 12 bases between them. This CDR3 region has 15 residues. Germline V CDR1 and CDR2: SGHAT, FQNNGV.

This clone was seen just once. The rearrangement links TRBV19 to TRBJ2-6, with TRBD1 identical over 9 bases. Trimming at V came to 4 bases and at J to 7 bases, leaving 5 bases not matched to a gene. The CDR3 extends over 15 amino acids. CDR1 and CDR2 from the germline V gene are LNHDA and SQIVND (reference sequence). CDR3 sequence (DNA): TGTGCCAGTAGTACAGGGACAGGGCTTGCCAACGTCCTGACTTTC. Translation: CASSTGTGLANVLTF.